This T cell receptor beta chain derives from a study of blood T cell repertoires in COVID-19. The overall study: PBMCs, B-cell-depleted T cells, or T cells provided the cDNA or gDNA that made up the material.

Germline V gene data show CDR1 as MDHEN and CDR2 as SYDVKM. V lost 5 bases and J 1 base, leaving 15 bases between the germline ends. The CDR3 runs to 15 residues. How the authors handled the data: Nucleated cell number was recorded as an estimate derived from reference gene primer amplification. Clones were sequenced by immunoSEQ multiplex PCR, and TCRdb holds only the in-frame ones, with some missing. V, J and clone size reflect that table, while D and trimming were determined from the DNA. The top ten clones hold approximately 4.3% of a sample with approximately 120,000 clones, around 82% of them seen once.

V usage is TRBV28 and J usage is TRBJ2-7; weak D call: TRBD2 (6 bases). This sequence originates from a human donor in a cohort sampled during active or convalescent COVID-19. The sample consisted of peripheral blood. CDR3 coding DNA: TGTGCCAGCAGTATCGGGGGAAGTGGTTCCTACGAGCAGTACTTC. It is translated as CASSIGGSGSYEQYF.